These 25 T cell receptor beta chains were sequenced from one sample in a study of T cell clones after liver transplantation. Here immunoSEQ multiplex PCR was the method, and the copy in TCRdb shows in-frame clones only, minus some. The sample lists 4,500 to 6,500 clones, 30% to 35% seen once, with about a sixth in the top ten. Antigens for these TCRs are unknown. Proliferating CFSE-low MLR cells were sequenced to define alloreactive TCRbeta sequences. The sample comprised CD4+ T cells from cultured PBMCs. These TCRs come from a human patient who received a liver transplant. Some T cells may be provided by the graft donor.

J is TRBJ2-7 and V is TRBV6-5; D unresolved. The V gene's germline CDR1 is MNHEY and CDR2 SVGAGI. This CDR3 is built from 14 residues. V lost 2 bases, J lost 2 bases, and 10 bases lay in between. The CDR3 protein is CASSYGPGPYEQYV. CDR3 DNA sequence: TGTGCCAGCAGTTACGGTCCAGGCCCCTACGAGCAGTACGTC.

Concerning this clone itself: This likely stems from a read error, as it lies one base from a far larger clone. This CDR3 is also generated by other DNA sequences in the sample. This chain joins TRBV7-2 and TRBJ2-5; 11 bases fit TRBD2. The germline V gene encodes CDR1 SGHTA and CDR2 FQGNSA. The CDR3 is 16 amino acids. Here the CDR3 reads CATSLISGGAGETQYF. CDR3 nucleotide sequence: TGTGCCACCAGCTTAATTAGCGGGGGGGCGGGTGAGACCCAGTACTTC.

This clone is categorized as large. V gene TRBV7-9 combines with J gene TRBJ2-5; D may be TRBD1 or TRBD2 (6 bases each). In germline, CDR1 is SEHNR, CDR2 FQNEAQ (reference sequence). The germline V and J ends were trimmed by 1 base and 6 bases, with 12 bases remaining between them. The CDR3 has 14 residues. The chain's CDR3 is CASSLEGGGKTQYF. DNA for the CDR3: TGTGCCAGCAGCTTAGAAGGAGGGGGAAAGACCCAGTACTTC.

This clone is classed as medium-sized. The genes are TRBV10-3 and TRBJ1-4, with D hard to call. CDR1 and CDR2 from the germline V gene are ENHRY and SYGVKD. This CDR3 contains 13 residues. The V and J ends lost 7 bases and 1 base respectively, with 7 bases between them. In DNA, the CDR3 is TGTGCCATCAAGCCGGGAACTAATGAAAAACTGTTTTTT. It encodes CAIKPGTNEKLFF.

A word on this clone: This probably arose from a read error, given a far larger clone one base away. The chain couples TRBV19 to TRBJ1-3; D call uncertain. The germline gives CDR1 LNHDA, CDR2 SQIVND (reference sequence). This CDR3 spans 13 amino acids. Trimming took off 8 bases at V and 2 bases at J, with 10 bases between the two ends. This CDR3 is CASLASAGNTIYF. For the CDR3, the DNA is TGTGCCAGTCTTGCAAGTGCTGGAAACACCATATATTTT.

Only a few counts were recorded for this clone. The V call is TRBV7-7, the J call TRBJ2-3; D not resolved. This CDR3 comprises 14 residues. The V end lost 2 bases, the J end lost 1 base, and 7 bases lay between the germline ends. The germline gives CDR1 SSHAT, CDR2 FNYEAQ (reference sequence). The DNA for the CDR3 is TGTGCCAGCAGCTTATTTTCTGGCACAGATACGCAGTATTTT. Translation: CASSLFSGTDTQYF.

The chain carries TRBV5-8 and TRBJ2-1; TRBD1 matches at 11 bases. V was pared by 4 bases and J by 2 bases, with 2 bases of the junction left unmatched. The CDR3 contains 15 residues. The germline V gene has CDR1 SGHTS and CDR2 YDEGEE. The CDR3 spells CASSRGQGAYNEQFF. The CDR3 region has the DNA TGTGCCAGCAGCCGGGGACAGGGGGCCTACAATGAGCAGTTCTTC.

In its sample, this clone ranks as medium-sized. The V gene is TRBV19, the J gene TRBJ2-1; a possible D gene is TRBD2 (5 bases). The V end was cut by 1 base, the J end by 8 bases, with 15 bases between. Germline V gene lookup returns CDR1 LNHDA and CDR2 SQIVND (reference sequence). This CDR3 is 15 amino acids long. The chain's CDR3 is CASSIGRPERDEQFF. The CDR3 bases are TGTGCCAGTAGTATAGGGAGGCCTGAGAGAGATGAGCAGTTCTTC.

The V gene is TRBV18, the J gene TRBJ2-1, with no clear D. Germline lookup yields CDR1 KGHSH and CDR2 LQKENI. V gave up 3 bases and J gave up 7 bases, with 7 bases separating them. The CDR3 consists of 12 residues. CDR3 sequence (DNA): TGTGCCAGCTCACCTCCTCTGAATGAGCAGTTCTTC. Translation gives CASSPPLNEQFF.

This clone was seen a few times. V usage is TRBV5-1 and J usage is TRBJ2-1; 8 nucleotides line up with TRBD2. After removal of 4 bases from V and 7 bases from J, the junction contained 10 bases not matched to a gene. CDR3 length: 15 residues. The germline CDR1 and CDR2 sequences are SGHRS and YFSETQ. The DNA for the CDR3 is TGCGCCAGCAGCGGGAGGGGACTAGATGTAAATGAGCAGTTCTTC. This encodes CASSGRGLDVNEQFF.

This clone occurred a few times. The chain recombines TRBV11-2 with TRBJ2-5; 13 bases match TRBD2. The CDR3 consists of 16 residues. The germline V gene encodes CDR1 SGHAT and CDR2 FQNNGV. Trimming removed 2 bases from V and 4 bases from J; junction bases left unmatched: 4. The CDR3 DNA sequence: TGTGCCAGCAGCTTAACTAGCGGGGGGGCAGGAGAGACCCAGTACTTC. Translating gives CASSLTSGGAGETQYF.

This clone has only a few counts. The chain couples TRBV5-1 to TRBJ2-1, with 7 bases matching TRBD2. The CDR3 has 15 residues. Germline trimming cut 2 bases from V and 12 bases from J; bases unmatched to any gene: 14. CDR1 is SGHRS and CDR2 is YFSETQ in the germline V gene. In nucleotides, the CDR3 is TGCGCCAGCAGCTTCGGGGGGAGAGGAGGGCAAATGCAGTTCTTC. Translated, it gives CASSFGGRGGQMQFF.

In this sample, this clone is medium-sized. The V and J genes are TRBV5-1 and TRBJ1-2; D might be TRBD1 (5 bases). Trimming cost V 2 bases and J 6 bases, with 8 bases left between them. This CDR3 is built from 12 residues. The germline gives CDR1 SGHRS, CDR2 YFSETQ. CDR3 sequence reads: CASSFSGHGYTF. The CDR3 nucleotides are TGCGCCAGCAGCTTCTCGGGGCATGGCTACACCTTC.

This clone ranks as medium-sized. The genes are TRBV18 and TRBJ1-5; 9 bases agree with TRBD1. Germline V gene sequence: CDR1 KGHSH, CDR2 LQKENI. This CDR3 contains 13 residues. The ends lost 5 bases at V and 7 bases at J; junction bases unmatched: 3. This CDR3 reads CASSGDRAQPQHF. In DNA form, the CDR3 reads TGTGCCAGCTCAGGGGACAGGGCCCAGCCCCAGCATTTT.

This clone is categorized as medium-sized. The CDR3 region is CASSPGQANTEAFF. The CDR3 DNA reads as TGTGCCAGCAGCCCAGGACAGGCGAACACTGAAGCTTTCTTT. The rearrangement uses TRBV7-2 and TRBJ1-1; 7 bases agree with TRBD1. Germline loops: CDR1 SGHTA, CDR2 FQGNSA. The junction had 4 bases not matched to a gene; V was cut back by 5 bases and J by 1 base. This CDR3 has 14 amino acids.

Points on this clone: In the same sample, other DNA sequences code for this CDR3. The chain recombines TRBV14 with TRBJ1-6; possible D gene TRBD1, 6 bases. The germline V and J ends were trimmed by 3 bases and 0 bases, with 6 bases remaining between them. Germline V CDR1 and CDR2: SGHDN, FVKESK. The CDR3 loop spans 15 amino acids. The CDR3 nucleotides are TGTGCCAGCAGCCAGGACAGCTCCTATAATTCACCCCTCCACTTT. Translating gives CASSQDSSYNSPLHF.

The CDR3: CASSLTETQYF. The CDR3 DNA is TGTGCCAGCAGCTTAACCGAGACCCAGTACTTC. The J gene is TRBJ2-5, the V gene TRBV7-2, with no clear D. CDR3 size: 11 residues. Germline loops: CDR1 SGHTA, CDR2 FQGNSA. Trimming removed 2 bases at V and 5 bases at J, with 3 bases between.

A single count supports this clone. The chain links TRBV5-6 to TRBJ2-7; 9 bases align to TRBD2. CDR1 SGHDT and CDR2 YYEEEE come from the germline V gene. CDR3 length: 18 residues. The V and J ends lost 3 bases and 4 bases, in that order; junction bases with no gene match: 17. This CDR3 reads CASSSLVGLAGVSYEQYV. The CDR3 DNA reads TGTGCCAGCAGCTCACTAGTGGGGTTAGCGGGAGTCTCTTACGAGCAGTACGTC.

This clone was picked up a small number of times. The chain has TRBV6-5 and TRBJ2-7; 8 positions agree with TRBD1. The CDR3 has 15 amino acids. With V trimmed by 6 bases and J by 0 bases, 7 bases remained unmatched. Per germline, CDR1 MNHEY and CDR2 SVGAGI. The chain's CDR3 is CASSQGQATSYEQYV. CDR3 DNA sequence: TGTGCCAGCAGCCAGGGACAGGCGACCTCCTACGAGCAGTACGTC.

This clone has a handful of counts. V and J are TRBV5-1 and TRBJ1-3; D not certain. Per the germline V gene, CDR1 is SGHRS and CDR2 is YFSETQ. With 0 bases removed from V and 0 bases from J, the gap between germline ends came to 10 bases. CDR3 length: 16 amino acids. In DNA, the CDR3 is TGCGCCAGCAGCTTGGATGGCAGTCGCTCTGGAAACACCATATATTTT. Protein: CASSLDGSRSGNTIYF.

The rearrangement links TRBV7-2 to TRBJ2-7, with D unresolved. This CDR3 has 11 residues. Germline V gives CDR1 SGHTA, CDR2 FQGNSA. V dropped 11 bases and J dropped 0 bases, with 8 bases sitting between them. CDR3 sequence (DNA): TGTGCCGAGCGCGTCTCCTACGAGCAGTACTTC. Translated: CAERVSYEQYF.

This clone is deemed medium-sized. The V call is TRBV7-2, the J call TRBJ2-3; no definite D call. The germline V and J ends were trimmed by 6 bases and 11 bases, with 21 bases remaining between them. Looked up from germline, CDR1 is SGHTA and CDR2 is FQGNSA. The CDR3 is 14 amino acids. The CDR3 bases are TGTGCCAGCAGTCCCGTACGACTTGGTCTTTTGCAGTATTTT. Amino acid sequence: CASSPVRLGLLQYF.

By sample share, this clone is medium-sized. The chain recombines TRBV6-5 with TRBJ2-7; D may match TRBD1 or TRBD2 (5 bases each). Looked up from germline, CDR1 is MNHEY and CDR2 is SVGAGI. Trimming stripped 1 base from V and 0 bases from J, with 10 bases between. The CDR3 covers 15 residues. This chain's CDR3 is CASSYWGTNSYEQYF. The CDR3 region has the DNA TGTGCCAGCAGTTACTGGGGGACCAACTCCTACGAGCAGTACTTC.

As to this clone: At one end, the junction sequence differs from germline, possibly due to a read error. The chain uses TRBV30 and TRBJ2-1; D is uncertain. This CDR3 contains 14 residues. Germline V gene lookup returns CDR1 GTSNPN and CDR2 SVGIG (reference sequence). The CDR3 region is CAWSANSGDSKGIF. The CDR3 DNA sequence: TGTGCCTGGAGTGCAAACAGTGGGGATTCGAAGGGAATCTTC.

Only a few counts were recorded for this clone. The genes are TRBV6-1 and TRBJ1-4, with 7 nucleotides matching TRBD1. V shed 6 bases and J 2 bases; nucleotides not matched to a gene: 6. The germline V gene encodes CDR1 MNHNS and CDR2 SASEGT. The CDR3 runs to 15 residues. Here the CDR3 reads CASRQGSLTNEKLFF. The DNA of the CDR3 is TGTGCCAGCAGACAGGGGTCGCTTACTAATGAAAAACTGTTTTTT.